The T cell receptor (beta chain) under discussion was sequenced for a study of cytomegalovirus exposure and HLA in healthy donors. Primers for the PCR totalled 60 Vbeta and 13 Jbeta. Measured with immunoSEQ multiplex PCR; TCRdb has only the in-frame clones, and not every one. The sample has 140,000 to 150,000 clones; 82% are singletons. Study results and limitations: The majority of TCR sequences were rare, yet some public TCRs appeared in many donors. Fewer N-insertions than the roughly 670-donor mean were reportedly shown by an Asian-associated ancestry cluster in a later analysis.

About this clone: What it binds is not known.

CDR1 is GTSNPN and CDR2 is SVGIG in the germline V gene (reference sequence). Trimming removed 1 base at V and 8 bases at J, with 18 bases between. The CDR3 runs to 15 residues. J is TRBJ1-3 and V is TRBV30, with a possible D match to TRBD1 (5 bases). The sequence was obtained from a male donor in good health and CMV-seronegative. Specimen: PBMCs. The CDR3 sequence: CAWSGGSGVLDTIYF. The CDR3 DNA reads as TGTGCCTGGAGTGGGGGGTCGGGGGTTTTGGACACCATATATTTT. Full variable domain (rest looked up from reference TRBV30 and TRBJ1-3): SQTIHQWPATLVQPVGSPLSLECTVEGTSNPNLYWYRQAAGRGLQLLFYSVGIGQISSEVPQNLSASRPQDRQFILSSKKLLLSDSGFYLCAWSGGSGVLDTIYFGEGSWLTVV.